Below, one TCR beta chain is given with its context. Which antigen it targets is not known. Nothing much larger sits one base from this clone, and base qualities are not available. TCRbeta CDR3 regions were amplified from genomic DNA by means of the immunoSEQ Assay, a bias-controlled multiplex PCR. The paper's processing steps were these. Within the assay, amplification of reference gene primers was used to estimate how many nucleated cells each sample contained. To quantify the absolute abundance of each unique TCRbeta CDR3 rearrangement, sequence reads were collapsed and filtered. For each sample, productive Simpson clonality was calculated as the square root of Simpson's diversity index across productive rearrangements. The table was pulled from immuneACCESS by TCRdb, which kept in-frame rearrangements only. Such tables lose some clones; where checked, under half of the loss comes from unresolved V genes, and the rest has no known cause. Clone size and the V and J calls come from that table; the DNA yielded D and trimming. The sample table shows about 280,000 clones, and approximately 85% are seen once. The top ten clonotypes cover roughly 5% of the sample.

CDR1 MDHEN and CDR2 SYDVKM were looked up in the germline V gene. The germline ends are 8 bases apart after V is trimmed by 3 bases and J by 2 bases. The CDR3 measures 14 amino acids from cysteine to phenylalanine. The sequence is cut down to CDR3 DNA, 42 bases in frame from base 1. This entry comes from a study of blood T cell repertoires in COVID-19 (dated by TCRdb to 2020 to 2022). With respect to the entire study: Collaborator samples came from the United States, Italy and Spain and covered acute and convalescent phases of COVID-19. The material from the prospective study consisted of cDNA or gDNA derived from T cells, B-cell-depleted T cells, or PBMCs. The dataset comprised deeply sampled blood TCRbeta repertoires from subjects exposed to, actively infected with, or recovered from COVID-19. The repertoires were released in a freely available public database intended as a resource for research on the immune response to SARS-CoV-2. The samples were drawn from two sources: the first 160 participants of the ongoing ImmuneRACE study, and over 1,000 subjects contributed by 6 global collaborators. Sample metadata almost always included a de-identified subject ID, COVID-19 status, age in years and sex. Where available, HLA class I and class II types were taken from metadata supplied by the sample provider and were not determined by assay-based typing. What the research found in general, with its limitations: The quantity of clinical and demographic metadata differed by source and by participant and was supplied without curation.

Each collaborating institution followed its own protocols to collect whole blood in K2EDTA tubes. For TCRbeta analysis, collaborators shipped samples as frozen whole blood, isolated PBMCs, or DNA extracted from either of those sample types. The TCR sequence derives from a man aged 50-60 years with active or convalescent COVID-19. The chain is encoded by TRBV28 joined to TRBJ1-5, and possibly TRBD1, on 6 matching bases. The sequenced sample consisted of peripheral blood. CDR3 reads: CASSFRQGNQPQHF. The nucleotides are TGTGCCAGCAGTTTTAGACAGGGCAATCAGCCCCAGCATTTT.